This T cell receptor (beta chain) originates from a study of tumor-infiltrating lymphocytes in primary liver carcinoma. With around 490 ng total RNA as template and a constant-region primer, TCR beta cDNA was made. Three nested multiplex PCR rounds, a slightly modified ARM-PCR, produced the libraries for TCR beta. The two initial PCR rounds, around 10 cycles each, used TRBV1-TRBV30 forward and C-beta reverse primers. TCRdb reprocessed the multiplex PCR reads via MiXCR and lists one record per CDR3 protein. The sample lists 200,000 or so distinct CDR3 sequences, about 61% seen once, with roughly 6.4% in the top ten. Blood RNA originated from unsorted whole blood, with germline DNA additionally extracted. The authors collected roughly 4.1 milliliters of peripheral blood before surgery. Regarding the study as a whole: Tumors reached a significantly greater top-250-clone fraction than blood did (p = 0.039). Overlap in tumor-adjacent and tumor-blood pairs fell below that of tumor region pairs. The samples were not sorted (they were bulk), so CD4+ and CD8+ repertoires were not compared.

This clonotype was seen only a few times. The antigen remains unidentified. V was pared by 6 bases and J by 10 bases, with 22 bases between. CDR1 MDHEN and CDR2 SYDVKM come from the germline V gene. The CDR3 has 15 amino acids. Sequenced: peripheral blood. V usage is TRBV28 and J usage is TRBJ1-3, with D possibly TRBD1 on 6 matching bases. This TCR was recovered from an older woman with primary liver carcinoma and hepatitis B virus infection. The CDR3 region has the DNA TGTGCCAGCAGCCCGGGGGGGGGCAGGAGAGGAACCATATATTTT. It yields the protein CASSPGGGRRGTIYF.